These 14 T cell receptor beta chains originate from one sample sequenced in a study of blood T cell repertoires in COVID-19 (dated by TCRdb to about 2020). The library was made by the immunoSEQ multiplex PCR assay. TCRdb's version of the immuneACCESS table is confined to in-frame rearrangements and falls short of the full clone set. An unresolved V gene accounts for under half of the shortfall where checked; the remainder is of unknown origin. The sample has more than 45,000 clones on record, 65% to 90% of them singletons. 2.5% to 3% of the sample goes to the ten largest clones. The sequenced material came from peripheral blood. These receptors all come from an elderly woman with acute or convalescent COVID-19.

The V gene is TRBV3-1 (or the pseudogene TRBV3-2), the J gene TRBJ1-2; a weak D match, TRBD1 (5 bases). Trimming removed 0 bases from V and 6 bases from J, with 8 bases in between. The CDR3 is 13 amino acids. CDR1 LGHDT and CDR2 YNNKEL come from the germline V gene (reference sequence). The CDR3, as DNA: TGTGCCAGCAGCCAAGAAAGGGGAAATGGCTACACCTTC. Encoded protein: CASSQERGNGYTF.

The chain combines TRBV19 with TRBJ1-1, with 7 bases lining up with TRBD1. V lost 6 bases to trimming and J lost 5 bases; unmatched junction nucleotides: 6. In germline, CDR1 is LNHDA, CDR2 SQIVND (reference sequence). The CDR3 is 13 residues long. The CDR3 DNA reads TGTGCCAGTAGGAAACAGGGGACGACTGAAGCTTTCTTT. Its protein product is CASRKQGTTEAFF.

The CDR3 sequence is CASSPGTTQETQYF. CDR3 coding DNA: TGCGCCAGCAGCCCGGGGACTACGCAAGAGACCCAGTACTTC. The chain couples TRBV5-1 to TRBJ2-5, with 7 positions matching TRBD2. From germline, CDR1 is SGHRS and CDR2 YFSETQ. Trimming at V came to 4 bases and at J to 2 bases, leaving 5 bases not matched to a gene. The CDR3 sequence is 14 residues long. The full variable domain, with the rest looked up from reference TRBV5-1 and TRBJ2-5, is KAGVTQTPRYLIKTRGQQVTLSCSPISGHRSVSWYQQTPGQGLQFLFEYFSETQRNKGNFPGRFSGRQFSNSRSEMNVSTLELGDSALYLCASSPGTTQETQYFGPGTRLLVL.

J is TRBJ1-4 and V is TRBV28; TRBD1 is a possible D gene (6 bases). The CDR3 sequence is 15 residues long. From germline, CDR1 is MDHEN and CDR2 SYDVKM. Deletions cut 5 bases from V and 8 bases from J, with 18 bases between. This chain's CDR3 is CASSPPGGAEEKLFF. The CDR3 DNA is TGTGCCAGCAGTCCCCCCGGGGGGGCTGAAGAAAAACTGTTTTTT.

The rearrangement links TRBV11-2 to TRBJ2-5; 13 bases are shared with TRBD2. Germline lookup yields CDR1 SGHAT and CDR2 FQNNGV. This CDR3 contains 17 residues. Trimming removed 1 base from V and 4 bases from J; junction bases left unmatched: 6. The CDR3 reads CASSLGTSGGRGETQYF. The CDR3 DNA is TGTGCCAGCAGCTTAGGGACTAGCGGGGGCCGGGGAGAGACCCAGTACTTC.

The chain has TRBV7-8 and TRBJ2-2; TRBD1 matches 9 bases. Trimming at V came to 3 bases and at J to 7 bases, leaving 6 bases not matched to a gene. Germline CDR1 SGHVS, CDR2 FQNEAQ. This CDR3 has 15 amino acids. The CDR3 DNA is TGTGCCAGCAGCTTGGGGACAGGGTCGTTCGGGGAGCTGTTTTTT. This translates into CASSLGTGSFGELFF.

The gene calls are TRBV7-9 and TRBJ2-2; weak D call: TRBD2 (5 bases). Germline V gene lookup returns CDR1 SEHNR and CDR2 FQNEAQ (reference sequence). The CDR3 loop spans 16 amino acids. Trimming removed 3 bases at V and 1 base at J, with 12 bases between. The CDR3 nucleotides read TGTGCCAGCAGCTTTCCCCCAGGAGGGAACACCGGGGAGCTGTTTTTT. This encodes CASSFPPGGNTGELFF.

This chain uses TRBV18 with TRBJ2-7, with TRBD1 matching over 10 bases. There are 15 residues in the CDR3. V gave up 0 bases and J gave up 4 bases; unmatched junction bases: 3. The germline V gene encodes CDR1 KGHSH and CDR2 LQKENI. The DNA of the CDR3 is TGTGCCAGCTCACCACCGGGACAGGGGTTTTACGAGCAGTACTTC. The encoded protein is CASSPPGQGFYEQYF.

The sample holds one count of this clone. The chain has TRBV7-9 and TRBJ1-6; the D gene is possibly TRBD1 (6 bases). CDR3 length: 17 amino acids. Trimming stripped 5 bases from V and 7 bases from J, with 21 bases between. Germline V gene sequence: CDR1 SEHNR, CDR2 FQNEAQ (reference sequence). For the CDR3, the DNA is TGTGCCAGCAGCCCCCTCCCCGGGGGGCGCGGGAATTCACCCCTCCACTTT. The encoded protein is CASSPLPGGRGNSPLHF.

CDR3 nucleotide sequence: TGTGCCACCAGCAGAGACGACTATGGCTACACCTTC. Encoded protein: CATSRDDYGYTF. J is TRBJ1-2 and V is TRBV15, with D unclear. Germline V gives CDR1 LNHNV, CDR2 YYDKDF (reference sequence). V was shortened by 0 bases and J by 3 bases, with 2 bases between the two germline ends. The CDR3 is made up of 12 amino acids. The variable domain in full, completed from reference TRBV15 and TRBJ1-2, reads DAMVIQNPRYQVTQFGKPVTLSCSQTLNHNVMYWYQQKSSQAPKLLFHYYDKDFNNEADTPDNFQSRRPNTSFCFLDIRSPGLGDTAMYLCATSRDDYGYTFGSGTRLTVV.

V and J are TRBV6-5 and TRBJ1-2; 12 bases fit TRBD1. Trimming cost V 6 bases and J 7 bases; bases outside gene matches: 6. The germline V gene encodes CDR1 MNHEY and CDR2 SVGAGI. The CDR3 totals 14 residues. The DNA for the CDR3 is TGTGCCAGCAGAGGGGGACAGGGGGCGTCTGGCTACACCTTC. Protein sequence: CASRGGQGASGYTF.

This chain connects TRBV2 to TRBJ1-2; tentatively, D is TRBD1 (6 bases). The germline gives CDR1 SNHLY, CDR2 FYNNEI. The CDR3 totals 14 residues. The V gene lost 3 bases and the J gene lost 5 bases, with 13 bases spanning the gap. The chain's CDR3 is CASSERQEWYGYTF. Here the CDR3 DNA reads TGTGCCAGCAGTGAGAGACAGGAGTGGTATGGCTACACCTTC.

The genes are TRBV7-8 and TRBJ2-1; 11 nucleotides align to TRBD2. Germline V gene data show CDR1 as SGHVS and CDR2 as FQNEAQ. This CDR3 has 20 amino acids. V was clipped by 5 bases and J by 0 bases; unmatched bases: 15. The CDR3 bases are TGTGCCAGCAGCGTTTACCTACTAGCGGGGGTCCCAAGCTCCTACAATGAGCAGTTCTTC. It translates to CASSVYLLAGVPSSYNEQFF. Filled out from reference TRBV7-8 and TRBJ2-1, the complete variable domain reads GAGVSQSPRYKVAKRGQDVALRCDPISGHVSLFWYQQALGQGPEFLTYFQNEAQLDKSGLPSDRFFAERPEGSVSTLKIQRTQQEDSAVYLCASSVYLLAGVPSSYNEQFFGPGTRLTVL.

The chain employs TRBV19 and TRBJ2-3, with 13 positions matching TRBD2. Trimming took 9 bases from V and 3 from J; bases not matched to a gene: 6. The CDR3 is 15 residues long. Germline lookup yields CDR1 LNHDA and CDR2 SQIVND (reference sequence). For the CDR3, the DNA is TGTGCCAGCACAACGACTAGCGGGGGGACAGATACGCAGTATTTT. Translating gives CASTTTSGGTDTQYF.